Detailed here is one T cell receptor (beta chain). What it binds is not known. This may stem from a read error, because a much larger clone lies one nucleotide away. The sample comes from a study of identical twins. Study outcomes and limitations: Cord blood's abundant beta clonotypes had fewer insertions, unlike memory repertoires. The study reached conclusions through statistical analysis that was cross-sectional, not following the same donors. In monozygotic twins, models underestimated the sharing of out-of-frame TCR alpha.

The V end was cut by 4 bases, the J end by 7 bases, with 18 bases between. CDR1 is SGHKS and CDR2 is YYEKEE in the germline V gene (reference sequence). The CDR3 has 14 amino acids. TCRdb re-derived calls from the 5' RACE reads in MiXCR, one entry per CDR3 protein. This sample has approximately 300,000 distinct CDR3 sequences, with nearly 9.5% found just once. A further study also used this sample, focusing on yellow fever vaccine responses in identical twins.

What was sequenced was CD8+ T cells sorted from blood. This receptor was taken from a woman aged 18-29 years in good health. This chain links TRBV5-5 with TRBJ2-7; the D gene could be TRBD1 or TRBD2 (5 bases each). The CDR3 here is CASSPGLGHKEQYF. CDR3 in DNA: TGTGCCAGCAGCCCTGGACTGGGGCATAAAGAGCAGTACTTC.